Only a few counts were recorded for the clone carrying this T cell receptor (beta chain). Its target is unknown. With V trimmed by 6 bases and J by 5 bases, 6 bases remained unmatched. The CDR3 is 13 residues long. In germline, CDR1 is SNHLY, CDR2 FYNNEI. This sample was included in a study of a mutant IDH1 vaccine in newly diagnosed glioma. Overall study: Of the patients given treatment, roughly 62% were male and 37.5% were female, and a mean age of about 40 years was recorded. Most had both radiotherapy and temozolomide beforehand; others had only one. Study-level findings and limits: Top peripheral T cell clonotype shifts appeared unrelated to pseudoprogression. Across multiple MHC alleles, 80% to 95% of patients had vaccine-induced responses.

As to time point: week 47, end of study. Doses of 300 ug of mutant IDH1 20-mer peptide were given with topical imiquimod. TCRdb's copy holds only in-frame clones and misses some; the assay was immunoSEQ multiplex PCR. This table holds approximately 60,000 clones, less than 90% found once. This TCR derives from a woman aged 45 to 65 with glioma. The sample consisted of PBMCs, taken from a glioma patient whose treatment included an IDH1 peptide vaccine. The chain employs TRBV2 and TRBJ1-1; 7 bases agree with TRBD1. The CDR3 DNA reads TGTGCCAGCAGCCAGGGGGAGGGGACTGAAGCTTTCTTT. Protein sequence: CASSQGEGTEAFF. The variable domain in full, with the rest retrieved from reference TRBV2 and TRBJ1-1, is EPEVTQTPSHQVTQMGQEVILRCVPISNHLYFYWYRQILGQKVEFLVSFYNNEISEKSEIFDDQFSVERPDGSNFTLKIRSTKLEDSAMYFCASSQGEGTEAFFGQGTRLTVV.